The entry below describes one TCR beta chain. Its antigen remains unidentified. The protocol was immunoSEQ multiplex PCR, while the TCRdb copy is restricted to in-frame clones and leaves out a portion. This sample has tens of thousands of clones, with 70% to 80% found just once. These data come from a study of CD4 T cells in relation to SARS-CoV-2 and coronaviruses. Turning to the study itself: Shared crossreactive spike epitopes were mapped to their HLA restriction. Study-wide results and limits: Compared with monoreactive clones, crossreactive clones showed significantly weaker SARS-CoV-2 expansion. Samples before the pandemic and after infection were not matched within any donor.

The unexposed donors gave CD4+ T cells in about 2010-2019, prior to COVID-19. CD4+ T cells were isolated from the cells after around 11 days of culture. The sequence was collected from a human donor in good health. Sample: CD4+ T cells from PBMCs, cultured in vitro.

CDR3 sequence: CASSPAEAGQRNNEQFF. In DNA form, the CDR3 reads TGTGCCAGCTCACCAGCTGAGGCGGGACAGCGCAACAATGAGCAGTTCTTC. This rearrangement joins TRBV18 to TRBJ2-1, with D possibly being TRBD1 (7 bases). The CDR3 length is 17 residues. V lost 2 bases to trimming and J lost 5 bases, with 19 bases between them. Germline loops: CDR1 KGHSH, CDR2 LQKENI.